This T cell receptor beta chain was sequenced for a study of long-term antiretroviral therapy in people with HIV (dated by TCRdb to between 2021 and 2023). As for the study more broadly: The earliest samples were collected approximately a decade before the 2015 WHO recommendation for immediate ART, a period when ART was typically delayed until CD4 counts fell. A retrospective serial study tested whether changes in peripheral blood TRB repertoire composition and diversity were associated with ART initiation and durable HIV suppression. The cohort contributed about 200 cryopreserved PBMC samples from 30 to 35 adults with confirmed HIV infection, collected serially over a mean of about 6 years (range 1-12). About 35% of the 30 participants with HIV were female. No cross-contamination during QIAcube processing turned up in test extractions that ran a monoclonal T-cell line alongside 33 polyclonal samples. The investigation overall reported the following: Samples dated from the mid-2000s to the late 2010s, and the ART regimens used may be less effective than current ones. ART initiation was associated with a significant increase in TRB diversity, but diversity stayed significantly below transplant donor controls even after long-term ART. Expanded TRB clones identified before ART initiation dominated the repertoire across all time points, though the dominance fluctuated and decreased in many PLHIV after ART. Limited PBMC availability meant only the TCR beta chain was sequenced, without alpha chain pairing. Compared with controls, HIV repertoires had narrower CDR3 length ranges, and the network structure pointed to an antigen-experienced repertoire that shifted only slightly toward naive after ART. Inferences about post-ART repertoire changes are limited because no data were available on ART adherence, viral resistance or therapy changes. Because pre-ART samples had limited cell numbers, unsorted PBMC were profiled rather than sorted CD4+ and CD8+ T cells.

Reading from cysteine to phenylalanine, the CDR3 counts 12 amino acids. The read is trimmed to its CDR3 DNA, 36 bases read in frame from base 1. The trim is 6 bases for V and 3 bases for J, with a gap of 9 bases between the germline ends. Based on the germline V gene, the CDR1 and CDR2 sequences are SNHLY and FYNNEI. Participants were included only if at least one PBMC sample before ART initiation and at least two post-ART samples were available. Every participant with HIV received treatment in the United States of America. Cryopreserved samples of about 1-10 million PBMC were thawed and washed before DNA extraction. At the time of the earliest PBMC sample, participants with HIV were aged between roughly 20 and 60 years. Each participant contributed PBMC samples from 1-4 timepoints before ART initiation and 2-8 timepoints after ART initiation, with a median of 7 samples. For every participant, serial HIV viral load, CD4+ T-cell count, ART history and demographic data were obtained. A Qiagen kit on a QIAcube was used to extract genomic DNA from unsorted PBMC, with samples processed in batches of 12.

The sample holds a few counts of this clone. It lacks a known antigen. The sample holds no much larger clone one base away, and base qualities are not on file. The immunoSEQ hsTCRB v3.0 assay was used at survey level resolution for TRB variable region sequencing. The target sequencing depth for TRB was about 40,000-55,000 T-cell genomes per sample. An Illumina MiSeq with a v3 150-cycle kit was used to sequence the pooled TRB libraries. Regarding the original processing steps: Repertoire analysis was run in R within a reproducible Nextflow workflow that covered QC, data transformation and analysis. LymphoSeq2, an R package for exploring AIRR-Seq data, was used to implement the custom analyses. Four samples that yielded fewer than 5000 total TRB sequences were excluded, so that more than 150 HIV repertoires were analyzed. Among the roughly 180 retained HIV repertoires, 59 were collected before ART initiation and approximately 130 after ART initiation. Repertoires were downsampled to 5000 TRB nucleotide sequences, with summary statistics averaged over 100 downsampling iterations. TRB sequences were retained for analysis only if CDR3 regions of at least seven amino acids were present. A Shannon entropy-derived clonality score and the Gini coefficient were used to measure diversity. In repertoire networks, the top 5000 CDR3 amino acid sequences were linked whenever an edit distance of one separated two sequences. For TRB CDR3 amino acid sequences, GLIPH2 was used to predict antigen specificity groups and MHC restriction. CDR3 amino acid sequences were matched against VDJdb and McPAS-TCR to flag known CMV, EBV, HIV or tissue antigen associations. Pre-ART, post-ART and control groups were compared with Wilcoxon signed-rank tests and Holm-Bonferroni correction. TCRdb holds this immuneACCESS table with in-frame rearrangements only. Some clones are missing; in checked studies, unresolved V genes explain under half, and the rest has no known cause. The V and J calls and clone size are taken from that table; D and trimming were inferred from the DNA. The sample table shows more than 12,000 clones, and 75% to 85% are seen once. The top ten constitute about 21% of the sample.

The sample in question was unsorted PBMCs, obtained 1.3 years before starting antiretroviral therapy. The TCR originated in a man between 35 and 55 years old with HIV. The chain was built from TRBV2 and TRBJ2-7; the D gene could be either TRBD1 or TRBD2, each agreeing at 6 bases. The CDR3 loop reads CASSRGGYEQYF. The DNA sequence is as follows: TGTGCCAGCAGCAGGGGAGGCTACGAGCAGTACTTC.